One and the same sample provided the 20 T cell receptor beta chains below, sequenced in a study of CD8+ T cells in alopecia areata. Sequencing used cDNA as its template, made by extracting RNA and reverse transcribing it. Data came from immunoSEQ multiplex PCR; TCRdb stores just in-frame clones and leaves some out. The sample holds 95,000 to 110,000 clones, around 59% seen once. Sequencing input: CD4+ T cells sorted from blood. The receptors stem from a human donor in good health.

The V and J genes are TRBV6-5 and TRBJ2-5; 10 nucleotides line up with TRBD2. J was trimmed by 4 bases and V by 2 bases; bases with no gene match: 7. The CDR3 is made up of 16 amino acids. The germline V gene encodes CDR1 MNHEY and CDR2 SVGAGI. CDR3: CASSYTQRGGRETQYF. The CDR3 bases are TGTGCCAGCAGTTACACACAGCGGGGGGGCCGAGAGACCCAGTACTTC.

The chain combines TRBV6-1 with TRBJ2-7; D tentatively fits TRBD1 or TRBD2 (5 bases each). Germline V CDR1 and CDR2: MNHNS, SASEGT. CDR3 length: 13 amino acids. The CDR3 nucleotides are TGTGTCACTACCCGGGGCTGGGGCCACGAGCAGTACTTC. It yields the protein CVTTRGWGHEQYF.

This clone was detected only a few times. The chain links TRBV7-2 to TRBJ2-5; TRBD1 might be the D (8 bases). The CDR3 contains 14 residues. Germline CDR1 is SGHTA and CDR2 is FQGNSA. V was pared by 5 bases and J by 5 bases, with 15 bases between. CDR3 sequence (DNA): TGTGCCAGCAGCGTCGACAGGGGAGGGGAGACCCAGTACTTC. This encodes CASSVDRGGETQYF.

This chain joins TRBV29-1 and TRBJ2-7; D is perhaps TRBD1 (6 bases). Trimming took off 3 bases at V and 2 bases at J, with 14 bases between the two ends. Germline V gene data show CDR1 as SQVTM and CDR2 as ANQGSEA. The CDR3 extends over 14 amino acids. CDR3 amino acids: CSVDGAGDTYEQYF. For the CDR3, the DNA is TGCAGCGTTGACGGCGCAGGGGACACCTACGAGCAGTACTTC.

The CDR3, as DNA: TGTGCCAGCAGCCGTGAGTCCGAAATCTACGAGCAGTACTTC. Its protein product is CASSRESEIYEQYF. The chain carries TRBV5-4 and TRBJ2-7; unclear D gene. Per the germline V gene, CDR1 is SGHNT and CDR2 is YYREEE (reference sequence). This CDR3 spans 14 amino acids. Trimming shortened V by 4 bases and J by 3 bases, and 14 bases separated the two germline ends.

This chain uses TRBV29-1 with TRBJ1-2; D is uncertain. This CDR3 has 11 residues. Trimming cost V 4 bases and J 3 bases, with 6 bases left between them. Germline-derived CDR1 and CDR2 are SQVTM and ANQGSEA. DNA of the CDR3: TGCAGCGTTGGTAGGGACTATGGCTACACCTTC. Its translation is CSVGRDYGYTF. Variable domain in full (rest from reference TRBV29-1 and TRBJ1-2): SAVISQKPSRDICQRGTSLTIQCQVDSQVTMMFWYRQQPGQSLTLIATANQGSEATYESGFVIDKFPISRPNLTFSTLTVSNMSPEDSSIYLCSVGRDYGYTFGSGTRLTVV.

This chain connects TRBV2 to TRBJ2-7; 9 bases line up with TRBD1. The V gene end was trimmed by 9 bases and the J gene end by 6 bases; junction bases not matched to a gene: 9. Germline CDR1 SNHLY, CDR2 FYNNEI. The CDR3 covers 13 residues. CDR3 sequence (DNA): TGTGCCAGAGGGACAGGGCGCAAAGGCGAGCAGTACTTC. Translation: CARGTGRKGEQYF.

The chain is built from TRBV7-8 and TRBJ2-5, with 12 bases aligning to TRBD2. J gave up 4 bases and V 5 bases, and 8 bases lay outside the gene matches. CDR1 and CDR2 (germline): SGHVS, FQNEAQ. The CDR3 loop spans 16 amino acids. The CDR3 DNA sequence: TGTGCCAGCAGCGGAAGGACTAGCGGGGTATTAGAGACCCAGTACTTC. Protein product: CASSGRTSGVLETQYF.

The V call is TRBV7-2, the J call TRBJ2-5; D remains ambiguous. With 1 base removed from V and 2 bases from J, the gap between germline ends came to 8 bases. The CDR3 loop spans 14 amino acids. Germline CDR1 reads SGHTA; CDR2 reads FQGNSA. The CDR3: CASSLVARQETQYF. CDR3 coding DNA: TGTGCCAGCAGCTTAGTTGCTAGGCAAGAGACCCAGTACTTC.

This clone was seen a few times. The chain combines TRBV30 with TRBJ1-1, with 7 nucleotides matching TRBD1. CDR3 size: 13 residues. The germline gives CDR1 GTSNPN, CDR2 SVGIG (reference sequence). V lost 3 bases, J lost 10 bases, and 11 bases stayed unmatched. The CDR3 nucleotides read TGTGCCTGGAGCGTATCGCTGACAGGGCGAGCTTTCTTT. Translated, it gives CAWSVSLTGRAFF.

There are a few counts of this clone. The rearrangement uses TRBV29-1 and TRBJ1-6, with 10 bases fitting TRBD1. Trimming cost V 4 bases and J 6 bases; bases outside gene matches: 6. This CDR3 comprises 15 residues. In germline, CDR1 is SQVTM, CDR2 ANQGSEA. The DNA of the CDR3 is TGCAGCGTTGCCGGGGGGGACAGGGGTAATTCACCCCTCCACTTT. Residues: CSVAGGDRGNSPLHF.

CDR3 residues: CASSINRDRGSYEQYF. The CDR3 nucleotides read TGTGCCAGCAGTATCAACCGGGACAGGGGGTCCTACGAGCAGTACTTC. The rearrangement uses TRBV27 and TRBJ2-7, with TRBD1 matching over 11 bases. Germline CDR1 reads MNHEY; CDR2 reads SMNVEV (reference sequence). With V trimmed by 5 bases and J by 1 base, 7 bases remained unmatched. The CDR3 length is 16 residues.

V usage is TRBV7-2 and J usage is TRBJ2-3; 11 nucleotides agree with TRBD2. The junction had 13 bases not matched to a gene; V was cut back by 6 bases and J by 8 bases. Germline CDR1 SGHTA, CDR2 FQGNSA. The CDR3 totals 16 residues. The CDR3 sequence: CASSYRTSGHRGTQYF. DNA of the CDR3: TGTGCCAGCAGTTACCGGACTAGCGGGCATAGGGGTACGCAGTATTTT.

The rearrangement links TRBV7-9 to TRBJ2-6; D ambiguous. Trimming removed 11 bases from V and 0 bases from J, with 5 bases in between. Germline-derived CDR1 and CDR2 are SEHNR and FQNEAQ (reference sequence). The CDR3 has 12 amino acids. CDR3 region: CAGPSGANVLTF. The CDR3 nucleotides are TGTGCCGGGCCCTCTGGGGCCAACGTCCTGACTTTC.

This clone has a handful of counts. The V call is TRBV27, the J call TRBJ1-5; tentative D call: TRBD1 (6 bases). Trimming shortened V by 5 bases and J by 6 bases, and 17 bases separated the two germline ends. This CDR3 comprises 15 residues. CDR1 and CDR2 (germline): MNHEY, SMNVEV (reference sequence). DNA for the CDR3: TGTGCCAGCAGTCCCTTTACAGGGCAGCCTCAGCCCCAGCATTTT. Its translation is CASSPFTGQPQPQHF.

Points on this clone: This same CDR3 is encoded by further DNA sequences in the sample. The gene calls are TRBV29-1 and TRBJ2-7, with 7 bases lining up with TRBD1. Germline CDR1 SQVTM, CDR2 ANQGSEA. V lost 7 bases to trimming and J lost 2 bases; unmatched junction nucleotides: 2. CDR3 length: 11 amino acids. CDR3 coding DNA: TGCAGCGCTGGGACAGCCTACGAGCAGTACTTC. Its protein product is CSAGTAYEQYF.

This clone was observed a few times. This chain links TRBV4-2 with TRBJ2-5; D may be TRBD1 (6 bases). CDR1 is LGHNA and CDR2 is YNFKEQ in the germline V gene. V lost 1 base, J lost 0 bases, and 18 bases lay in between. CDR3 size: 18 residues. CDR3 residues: CASSQAGTGGQNQETQYF. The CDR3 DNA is TGTGCCAGCAGCCAAGCTGGGACGGGCGGACAGAACCAAGAGACCCAGTACTTC.

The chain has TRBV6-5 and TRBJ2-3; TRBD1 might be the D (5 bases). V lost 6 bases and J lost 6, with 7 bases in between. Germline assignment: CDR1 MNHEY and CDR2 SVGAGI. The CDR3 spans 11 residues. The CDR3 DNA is TGTGCCAGCAGCAGGGCGGATACGCAGTATTTT. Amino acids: CASSRADTQYF.

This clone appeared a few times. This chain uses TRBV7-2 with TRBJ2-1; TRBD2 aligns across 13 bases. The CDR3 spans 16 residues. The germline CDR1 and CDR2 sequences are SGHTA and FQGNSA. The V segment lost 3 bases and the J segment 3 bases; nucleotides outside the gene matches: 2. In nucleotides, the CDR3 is TGTGCCAGCAGCTTGGGACTAGCGGGGAACTACAATGAGCAGTTCTTC. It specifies CASSLGLAGNYNEQFF.

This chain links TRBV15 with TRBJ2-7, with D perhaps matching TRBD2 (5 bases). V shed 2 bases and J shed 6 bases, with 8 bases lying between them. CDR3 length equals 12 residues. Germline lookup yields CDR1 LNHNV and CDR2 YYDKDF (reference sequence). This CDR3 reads CATSRSGGEQYF. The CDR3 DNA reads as TGTGCCACCAGCAGATCTGGAGGCGAGCAGTACTTC.